This record covers a single T cell receptor (beta chain). The antigen is undetermined. This specimen comes from a study of a mutant IDH1 vaccine in newly diagnosed glioma. Across the study: Investigators started vaccination 4-6 weeks after radiotherapy alone, or with temozolomide cycles. Patients under treatment included approximately 62% males and approximately 40% females and had a mean age of roughly 43 years. Radiotherapy, temozolomide, or both had been given previously, and both were given to most.

In germline, CDR1 is DFQATT, CDR2 SNEGSKA (reference sequence). The CDR3 totals 11 residues. Trimming cost V 2 bases and J 11 bases; bases outside gene matches: 5. Time point described: week 23, last vaccination. One vaccine dose held 300 ug of mutant IDH1 20-mer peptide and came with topical imiquimod. Produced via immunoSEQ multiplex PCR; TCRdb's table is partial and in-frame only. The sample has roughly 43,000 clones; approximately 76% are singletons. The receptor's source is a man aged 50 to 59 with glioma. The chain combines TRBV20-1 with TRBJ2-5, with 7 bases identical to TRBD1. Here the sequenced sample was PBMCs, taken from a glioma patient whose treatment included an IDH1 peptide vaccine. Here the CDR3 reads CSARSGQEQYF. In nucleotides, the CDR3 is TGCAGTGCTAGATCTGGACAGGAGCAGTACTTC.